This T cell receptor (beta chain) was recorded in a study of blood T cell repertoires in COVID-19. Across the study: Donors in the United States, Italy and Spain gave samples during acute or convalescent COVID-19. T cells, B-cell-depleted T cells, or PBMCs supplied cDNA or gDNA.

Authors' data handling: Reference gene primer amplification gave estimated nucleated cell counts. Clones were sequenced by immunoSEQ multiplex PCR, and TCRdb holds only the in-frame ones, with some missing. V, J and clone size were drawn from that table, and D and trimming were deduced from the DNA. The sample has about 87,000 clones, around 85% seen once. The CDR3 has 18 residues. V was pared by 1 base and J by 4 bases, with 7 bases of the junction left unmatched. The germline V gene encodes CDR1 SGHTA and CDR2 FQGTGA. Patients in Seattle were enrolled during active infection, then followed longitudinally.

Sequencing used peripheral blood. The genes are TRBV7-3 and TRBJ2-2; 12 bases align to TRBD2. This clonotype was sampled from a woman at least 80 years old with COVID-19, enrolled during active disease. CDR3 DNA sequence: TGTGCCAGCAGCTTAAAGGCTAGCGGGGGGGCTGGCACCGGGGAGCTGTTTTTT. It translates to CASSLKASGGAGTGELFF. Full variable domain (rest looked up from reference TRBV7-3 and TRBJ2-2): GAGVSQTPSNKVTEKGKYVELRCDPISGHTALYWYRQSLGQGPEFLIYFQGTGAADDSGLPNDRFFAVRPEGSVSTLKIQRTERGDSAVYLCASSLKASGGAGTGELFFGEGSRLTVL.